A selection of T cell receptor beta chains follows, all from one sample in a study of identical twins. TCRdb processed the 5' RACE reads anew with MiXCR; each CDR3 protein has one entry. The sample shows about 520,000 distinct CDR3 sequences, less than 25% of them seen only once. This sample also belongs to another study, concerning T cells expressing NK-cell markers.

Sequencing was carried out using CD4+ T cells sorted from blood. These TCRs come from a woman between 18 and 29 years old in good health. Each CDR3 is given with its conserved first and last residue. D genes are given only for firm matches. Expanded clones are given a class, and other clones once, few, many or no size at all.

v_gene	j_gene	abundance	len	d_gene	CDR3nt	CDR3aa
TRBV6-6	TRBJ2-1	many	14	.	TGTGCCAGCAGTTACTTAGGACAGACCAATGAGCAGTTCTTC	CASSYLGQTNEQFF
TRBV12-3/TRBV12-4	TRBJ2-1	once	13	.	TGTGCCAGCAGTTTTCGGTCATGGGATGAGCAGTTCTTC	CASSFRSWDEQFF
TRBV6-5	TRBJ2-3	.	15	.	TGTGCCAGCAGTTACTTACGACAGGCCGCAGATACGCAGTATTTT	CASSYLRQAADTQYF
TRBV7-6	TRBJ2-7	.	12	.	TGTGCCAGCAGCCCTTTTATGAACGAGCAGTACTTC	CASSPFMNEQYF
TRBV27	TRBJ2-7	.	15	TRBD1	TGTGCCAGCAGTTTATCGGTACAGGGGCGCTACGAGCAGTACTTC	CASSLSVQGRYEQYF
TRBV5-5	TRBJ2-1	.	16	TRBD1	TGTGCCAGCAGCGTGGTGGTGGACAGGGGGTCGAATGAGCAGTTCTTC	CASSVVVDRGSNEQFF
TRBV5-1	TRBJ2-7	.	15	TRBD1	TGCGCCAGCAGCTTGGCAGGGACAGAACAATACGAGCAGTACTTC	CASSLAGTEQYEQYF
TRBV5-1	TRBJ2-1	.	16	.	TGCGCCAGCAGCTTGCGAGGGGAAGCCTCCTACAATGAGCAGTTCTTC	CASSLRGEASYNEQFF
TRBV4-3	TRBJ2-3	few	17	.	TGCGCCAGCAGCCAAGTATGGAGGGATTGGGTCGTCGATACGCAGTATTTT	CASSQVWRDWVVDTQYF
TRBV7-2	TRBJ2-3	few	15	.	TGTGCCAGCAGCTTAGTAGCGCTACGCACAGATACGCAGTATTTT	CASSLVALRTDTQYF
TRBV5-5	TRBJ2-5	many	15	.	TGTGCCAGCAGCTTAGCTAGGCCCGCAGGGGAGACCCAGTACTTC	CASSLARPAGETQYF
TRBV20-1	TRBJ2-1	.	12	.	TGCAGTGCCAGACGGGCATACAATGAGCAGTTCTTC	CSARRAYNEQFF
TRBV20-1	TRBJ2-1	.	15	.	TGCAGTGCTAGAGATCTTTTAGGAGGGAACAATGAGCAGTTCTTC	CSARDLLGGNNEQFF
TRBV28	TRBJ2-5	.	14	TRBD1	TGTGCCAGCAGTTTGCAGGGGGCGAAAGAGACCCAGTACTTC	CASSLQGAKETQYF
TRBV12-3/TRBV12-4	TRBJ1-2	few	11	.	TGTGCCAGCACCCAGGGGAGTGGCTACACCTTC	CASTQGSGYTF
TRBV6-1	TRBJ2-2	.	13	.	TGTGCCAGCACCGCGTTATTCACCGGGGAGCTGTTTTTT	CASTALFTGELFF
TRBV27	TRBJ2-1	many	13	.	TGTGCCAGCAGTTTAAGGCGGAACAATGAGCAGTTCTTC	CASSLRRNNEQFF
TRBV7-2	TRBJ2-5	few	14	TRBD2	TGTGCCAGCAGCTTAGTACAGGAGCGGGGGACCCAGTACTTC	CASSLVQERGTQYF
TRBV12-3/TRBV12-4	TRBJ1-2	few	11	.	TGTGCCAGCAGAAAGGGGTATGGCTACACCTTC	CASRKGYGYTF
TRBV7-2	TRBJ2-7	many	11	.	TGTGCCAGCAGTGCTCACTACGAGCAGTACTTC	CASSAHYEQYF
TRBV14	TRBJ2-1	.	15	.	TGTGCCAGCAGCCAAGACCTCCTGGTATACAATGAGCAGTTCTTC	CASSQDLLVYNEQFF
TRBV20-1	TRBJ1-5	.	16	TRBD1	TGCAGTGCTAGAGGAGGGACAGGGGGAGGCAATCAGCCCCAGCATTTT	CSARGGTGGGNQPQHF
TRBV7-6	TRBJ2-5	few	14	.	TGTGCCAGCAGCACCGACGGGTCCTACGGGACCCAGTACTTC	CASSTDGSYGTQYF
TRBV20-1	TRBJ1-5	.	14	.	TGCAGTGCGAAGGACACCTATAGCAATCAGCCCCAGCATTTT	CSAKDTYSNQPQHF
TRBV20-1	TRBJ2-7	.	12	.	TGCAGTGCTAAGGTCGGGGCCTACGAGCAGTACTTC	CSAKVGAYEQYF
TRBV5-6	TRBJ2-3	few	15	TRBD1	TGTGCCAGCAGCCTGGGACAGGGGCTCACAGATACGCAGTATTTT	CASSLGQGLTDTQYF
TRBV4-2	TRBJ2-4	.	14	.	TGTGCCAGCAGCCAAGGACAAGGCAAAAACATTCAGTACTTC	CASSQGQGKNIQYF
TRBV30	TRBJ1-5	few	13	TRBD1	TGTGCCTGGACCGGACAGGGGGGTCAGCCCCAGCATTTT	CAWTGQGGQPQHF
TRBV20-1	TRBJ1-1	few	12	.	TGCAGTGCTGTTTTAGGGGAGCGCGGAGCTTTCTTT	CSAVLGERGAFF
TRBV5-1	TRBJ2-1	few	18	TRBD2	TGCGCCAGCAGCGTAGGCCCGATTAGCGGGAGGAAGCACAATGAGCAGTTCTTC	CASSVGPISGRKHNEQFF
TRBV7-9	TRBJ1-1	.	14	.	TGTGCCAGCAGCCCGGCGGTGGGGATTCTTGAAGCTTTCTTT	CASSPAVGILEAFF
TRBV6-5	TRBJ2-5	.	14	TRBD1	TGTGCCAGCAGTTATACGGGACAGGGGGAGACCCAGTACTTC	CASSYTGQGETQYF
TRBV6-1	TRBJ2-1	few	13	TRBD2	TGTGCCAGCACGGGACTAGCTTACAATGAGCAGTTCTTC	CASTGLAYNEQFF
TRBV6-6	TRBJ1-1	.	12	.	TGTGCCAGCAGTTACTCGGTAGAAGGAGCTTTCTTT	CASSYSVEGAFF
TRBV20-1	TRBJ2-7	.	15	.	TGCAGTGCTAGGCCTCACGGGCAGGGTCGCCACGAGCAGTACTTC	CSARPHGQGRHEQYF
TRBV7-6	TRBJ1-6	.	14	.	TGTGCCAGCGGAGGGGATCGGATCGATTCACCCCTCCACTTT	CASGGDRIDSPLHF
TRBV12-3/TRBV12-4	TRBJ2-7	.	16	TRBD1	TGTGCCAGCAGTCCCGGGGACAGGGCGAGCTCCTACGAGCAGTACTTC	CASSPGDRASSYEQYF
TRBV6-1	TRBJ1-2	.	14	.	TGTGCCAGCAGCATAGGGGGGAGTAGCTATGGCTACACCTTC	CASSIGGSSYGYTF
TRBV24-1	TRBJ2-7	once	13	.	TGTGCCACCGGATGGCTGGGTGTCTACGAGCAGTACTTC	CATGWLGVYEQYF
TRBV6-1	TRBJ1-4	few	15	TRBD1	TGTGCCAGCAGTGGTTCTCCAGGGGGAGATGAAAAACTGTTTTTT	CASSGSPGGDEKLFF
TRBV7-9	TRBJ1-6	.	15	.	TGTGCCAGCAGCTCCAGGGCTTTCTATAATTCACCCCTCCACTTT	CASSSRAFYNSPLHF
TRBV20-1	TRBJ2-1	few	15	TRBD2	TGCAGTGCTAGATCTAGCGGGAGCAACTACAATGAGCAGTTCTTC	CSARSSGSNYNEQFF
TRBV20-1	TRBJ1-5	few	13	.	TGCAGTGCTAGAGGGGACCCCAATCAGCCCCAGCATTTT	CSARGDPNQPQHF
TRBV20-1	TRBJ1-1	.	14	.	TGCAGTGCCCGAGAGGTAAGGGCTAACACTGAAGCTTTCTTT	CSAREVRANTEAFF
TRBV3-1	TRBJ2-2	.	15	.	TGTGCCAGCAGCCAACTGGGACATGACACCAGGGAGCTGTTTTTT	CASSQLGHDTRELFF
TRBV6-1	TRBJ2-1	few	15	TRBD2	TGTGCCAGCACCGGTAGCGGGAGGGCGTACAATGAGCAGTTCTTC	CASTGSGRAYNEQFF
TRBV5-1	TRBJ2-7	.	16	TRBD1	TGCGCCAGCAGCTTGGCGGGACAGGGATTTATATACGAGCAGTACTTC	CASSLAGQGFIYEQYF
TRBV12-3/TRBV12-4	TRBJ2-3	.	15	TRBD1	TGTGCCAGCAGTGAAGACAGGGTCCCTGGGGATACGCAGTATTTT	CASSEDRVPGDTQYF
TRBV20-1	TRBJ1-2	few	13	.	TGCAGTGCTAGAGTAGGCAGGGAATATGGCTACACCTTC	CSARVGREYGYTF
TRBV20-1	TRBJ1-2	few	18	TRBD1	TGCAGTGCTAGAGGACAGGGTGGTGACGGCGGGGTGAACTATGGCTACACCTTC	CSARGQGGDGGVNYGYTF
TRBV20-1	TRBJ2-3	.	14	TRBD2	TGCAGTACATCTTCCGGGGGTAGCGGGCATACGCAGTATTTT	CSTSSGGSGHTQYF
TRBV9	TRBJ2-7	.	16	TRBD1	TGTGCCAGCAGCGTCGACGCGACAGGGCTCTCCTACGAGCAGTACTTC	CASSVDATGLSYEQYF
TRBV7-2	TRBJ2-1	many	16	TRBD2	TGTGCCAGCAGCTTCCCCGGACTAGCGGGAGCGCATGAGCAGTTCTTC	CASSFPGLAGAHEQFF
TRBV6-5	TRBJ2-3	.	19	TRBD1	TGTGCCAGCAGTTACTCGAGGGTCAGGACAGGGATCGTCCCAGATACGCAGTATTTT	CASSYSRVRTGIVPDTQYF
TRBV7-2	TRBJ2-3	.	13	.	TGTGCCAGCAGCCAAGACACCGCTCCATCGCAGTATTTT	CASSQDTAPSQYF
TRBV11-2	TRBJ2-2	.	14	.	TGTGCCAGCAGCGGACAGTACGACACCGGGGAGCTGTTTTTT	CASSGQYDTGELFF
TRBV7-2	TRBJ2-3	once	14	.	TGTGCCAGCAGCTTAGGATGGGCCACAGATACGCAGTATTTT	CASSLGWATDTQYF